Below are 7 T cell receptor beta chains sequenced from a single sample in a study of blood T cells in healthy people across ages. A J-beta primer mix and a sample-barcoded 5' primer were used in a second PCR of roughly 6 to 11 cycles. TCRdb re-called the 5' RACE reads with MiXCR, one entry per CDR3 protein. Of roughly 800,000 distinct CDR3 sequences detected, 53% appear once; the ten largest clones hold about 42%. Material: blood. These receptors were taken from a man aged 80 or over in good health.

This clonotype has a count of ten or more. This chain connects TRBV9 to TRBJ2-3; D not resolved. CDR1 is SGDLS and CDR2 is YYNGEE in the germline V gene. The CDR3 runs to 14 residues. With 0 bases removed from V and 0 bases from J, the gap between germline ends came to 5 bases. DNA for the CDR3: TGTGCCAGCAGCGTAGGCTCTAGCACAGATACGCAGTATTTT. Translation gives CASSVGSSTDTQYF.

This chain connects TRBV6-6 to TRBJ2-7; TRBD1 matches 9 bases. The germline gives CDR1 MNHNY, CDR2 SVGAGI (reference sequence). V lost 7 bases, J lost 2 bases, and 6 bases stayed unmatched. This CDR3 has 14 amino acids. The CDR3 DNA reads as TGTGCCAGCAAACTGGGACAGGGCGCCTACGAGCAGTACTTC. The encoded protein is CASKLGQGAYEQYF.

This chain links TRBV27 with TRBJ1-5, with 8 bases identical to TRBD1. This CDR3 spans 13 amino acids. Germline V gene data show CDR1 as MNHEY and CDR2 as SMNVEV (reference sequence). The ends lost 6 bases at V and 3 bases at J; junction bases unmatched: 1. The CDR3, as DNA: TGTGCCAGCAGGGACAGGGTCAATCAGCCCCAGCATTTT. This encodes CASRDRVNQPQHF.

The sample holds one count of this clonotype. One end of the junction is discordant with germline, which a read error may explain. The chain joins TRBV2 to TRBJ2-1, with 10 bases matching TRBD2. Germline V gene sequence: CDR1 SNHLY, CDR2 FYNNEI. The CDR3 sequence is 15 residues long. DNA of the CDR3: TGTCCCAGCAAACCCAGCGGGAGGGGGGGGAATGAGCAGTTCTTC. Protein sequence: CPSKPSGRGGNEQFF.

The genes are TRBV2 and TRBJ1-2; TRBD1 agrees at 7 bases. V was pared by 7 bases and J by 6 bases, with 8 bases of the junction left unmatched. The CDR3 runs to 13 residues. Germline V lookup: CDR1 SNHLY, CDR2 FYNNEI. DNA for the CDR3: TGTGCCAGCACCATGACAGGGACTAATGGCTACACCTTC. Protein product: CASTMTGTNGYTF.

The chain uses TRBV15 and TRBJ2-1, with D unresolved. This CDR3 is built from 13 residues. The germline V gene encodes CDR1 LNHNV and CDR2 YYDKDF (reference sequence). Trimming removed 0 bases from V and 11 bases from J, with 11 bases in between. The CDR3 bases are TGTGCCACCAGCAGAGATCTGGGAAGCAAGCAGTTCTTC. The encoded protein is CATSRDLGSKQFF.

This clonotype turned up a few times. The V and J genes are TRBV12-3 or TRBV12-4 and TRBJ2-3; D remains unclear. Trimming shortened V by 6 bases and J by 4 bases, and 11 bases separated the two germline ends. This CDR3 has 13 amino acids. The CDR3 DNA follows: TGTGCCAGCAGCCCGTCGCCGGCAGATACGCAGTATTTT. Translation: CASSPSPADTQYF.